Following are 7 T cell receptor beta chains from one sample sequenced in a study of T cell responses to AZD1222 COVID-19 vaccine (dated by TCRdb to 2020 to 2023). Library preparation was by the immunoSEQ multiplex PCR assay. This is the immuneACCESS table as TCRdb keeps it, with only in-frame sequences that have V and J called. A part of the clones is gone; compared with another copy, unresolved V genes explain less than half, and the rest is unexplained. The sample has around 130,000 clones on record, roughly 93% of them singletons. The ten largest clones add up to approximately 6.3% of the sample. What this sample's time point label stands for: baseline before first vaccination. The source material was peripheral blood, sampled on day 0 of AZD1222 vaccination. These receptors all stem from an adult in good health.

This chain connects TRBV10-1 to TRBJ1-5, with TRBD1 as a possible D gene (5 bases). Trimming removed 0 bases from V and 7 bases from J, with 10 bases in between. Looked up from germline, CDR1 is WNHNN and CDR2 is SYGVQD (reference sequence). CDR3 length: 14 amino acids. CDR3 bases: TGCGCCAGCAGTGAGTCAGGGGCAGGCCAGCCCCAGCATTTT. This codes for CASSESGAGQPQHF.

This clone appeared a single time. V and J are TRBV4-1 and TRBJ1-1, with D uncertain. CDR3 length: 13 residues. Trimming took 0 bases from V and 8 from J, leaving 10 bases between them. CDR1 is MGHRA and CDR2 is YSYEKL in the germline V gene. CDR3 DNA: TGCGCCAGCAGCCAAGAGGGAGAGTTAGAAGCTTTCTTT. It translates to CASSQEGELEAFF.

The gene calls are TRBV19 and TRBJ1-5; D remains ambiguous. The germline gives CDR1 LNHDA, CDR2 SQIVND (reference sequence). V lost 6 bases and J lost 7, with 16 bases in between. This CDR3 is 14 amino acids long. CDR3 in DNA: TGTGCCAGTAGGTCCCGGGAAAGAAGGCAGCCCCAGCATTTT. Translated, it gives CASRSRERRQPQHF.

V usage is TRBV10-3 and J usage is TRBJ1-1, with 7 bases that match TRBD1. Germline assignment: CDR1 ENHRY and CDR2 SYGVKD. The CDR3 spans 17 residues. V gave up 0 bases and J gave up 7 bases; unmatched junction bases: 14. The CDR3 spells CAISESGIRDRGLEAFF. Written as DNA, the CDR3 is TGTGCCATCAGTGAGTCTGGAATCCGGGACAGAGGACTTGAAGCTTTCTTT.

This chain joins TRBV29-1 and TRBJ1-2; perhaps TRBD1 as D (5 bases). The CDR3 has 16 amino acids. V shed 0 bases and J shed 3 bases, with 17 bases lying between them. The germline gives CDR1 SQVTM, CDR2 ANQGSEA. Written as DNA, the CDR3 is TGCAGCGTTGAAGATCTAGTGGGGGGTTCCGACTATGGCTACACCTTC. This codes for CSVEDLVGGSDYGYTF.

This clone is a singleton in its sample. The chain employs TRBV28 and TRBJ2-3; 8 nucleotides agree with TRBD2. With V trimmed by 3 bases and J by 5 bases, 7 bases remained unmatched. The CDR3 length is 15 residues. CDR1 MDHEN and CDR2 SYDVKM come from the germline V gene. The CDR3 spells CASSFSGTGGDTQYF. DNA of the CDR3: TGTGCCAGCAGTTTTAGCGGGACGGGGGGAGATACGCAGTATTTT.

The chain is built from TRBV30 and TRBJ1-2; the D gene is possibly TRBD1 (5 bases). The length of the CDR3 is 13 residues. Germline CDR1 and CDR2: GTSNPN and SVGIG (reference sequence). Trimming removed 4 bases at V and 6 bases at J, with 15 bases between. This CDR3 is CAWKRSGLDGYTF. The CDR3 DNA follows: TGTGCCTGGAAGAGGTCAGGGCTTGATGGCTACACCTTC.